These T cell receptor beta chains were read from a single sample in a study of T cell responses to AZD1222 COVID-19 vaccine. Measured with immunoSEQ multiplex PCR; TCRdb has only the in-frame clones, and not every one. The sample lists more than 75,000 clones; about 90% were seen once. This specimen consisted of peripheral blood, obtained on day 0 of AZD1222 vaccination. These receptors all stem from an adult in good health. Both conserved end residues are part of each CDR3. Fields, in order: J gene, V gene, CDR3 protein.

j_gene: TRBJ1-2
v_gene: TRBV4-1
CDR3aa: CASSQDHSGIYTF

j_gene: TRBJ1-5
v_gene: TRBV4-2
CDR3aa: CASSQGNQPQHF

j_gene: TRBJ2-1
v_gene: TRBV9
CDR3aa: CASSVGGGSGNEQFF

j_gene: TRBJ2-5
v_gene: TRBV5-1
CDR3aa: CASSELAGETQYF

j_gene: TRBJ1-6
v_gene: TRBV7-3
CDR3aa: CASSPSLGSPLHF

j_gene: TRBJ1-5
v_gene: TRBV20-1
CDR3aa: CSASWGQIDQPQHF

j_gene: TRBJ2-7
v_gene: TRBV10-3
CDR3aa: CAIRPGQRYEQYF

j_gene: TRBJ2-2
v_gene: TRBV12-3/TRBV12-4
CDR3aa: CASRGYFTGELFF

j_gene: TRBJ1-4
v_gene: TRBV18
CDR3aa: CASSQQGTNEKLFF

j_gene: TRBJ2-7
v_gene: TRBV27
CDR3aa: CASSFYQGATEEQYF

j_gene: TRBJ1-1
v_gene: TRBV7-2
CDR3aa: CASSLAIFDNTEAFF

j_gene: TRBJ2-1
v_gene: TRBV4-1
CDR3aa: CASSQGRTSGIGRINEQFF